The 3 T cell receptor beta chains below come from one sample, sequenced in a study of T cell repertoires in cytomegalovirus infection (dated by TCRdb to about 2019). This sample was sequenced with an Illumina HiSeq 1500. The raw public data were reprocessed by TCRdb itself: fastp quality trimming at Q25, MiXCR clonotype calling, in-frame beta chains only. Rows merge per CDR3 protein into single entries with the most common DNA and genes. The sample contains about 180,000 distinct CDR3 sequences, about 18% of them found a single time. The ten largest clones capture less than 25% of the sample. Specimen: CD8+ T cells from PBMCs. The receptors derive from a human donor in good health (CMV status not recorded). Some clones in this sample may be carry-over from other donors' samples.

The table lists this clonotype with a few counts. This CDR3 reads CSARDSWTEAFF. In DNA form, the CDR3 reads TGCAGTGCTAGAGATTCGTGGACTGAAGCTTTCTTT. V gene TRBV20-1 combines with J gene TRBJ1-1; D not certain. Germline V gene lookup returns CDR1 DFQATT and CDR2 SNEGSKA (reference sequence). The CDR3 loop spans 12 amino acids. V gave up 0 bases and J gave up 5 bases, with 7 bases separating them.

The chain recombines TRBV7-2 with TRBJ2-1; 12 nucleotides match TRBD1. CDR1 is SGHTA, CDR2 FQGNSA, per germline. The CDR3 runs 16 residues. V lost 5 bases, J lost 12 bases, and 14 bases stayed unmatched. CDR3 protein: CASSQNPGQGAPRQFF. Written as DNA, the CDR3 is TGTGCCAGCAGCCAGAACCCGGGACAGGGGGCGCCAAGGCAGTTCTTC.

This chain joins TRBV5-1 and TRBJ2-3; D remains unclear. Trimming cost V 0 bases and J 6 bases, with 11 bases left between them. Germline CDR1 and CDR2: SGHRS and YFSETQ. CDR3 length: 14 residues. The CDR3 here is CASSLEVARDTQYF. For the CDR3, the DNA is TGCGCCAGCAGCTTGGAGGTGGCCAGGGATACGCAGTATTTT.